This TCR beta chain was retrieved from a study of T cells in localized non-small cell lung cancer. Points from the study as a whole: Of the top 100 tumor clones, median around 60 were in adjacent lung, 25 to 35 among its top 100. Elevated circulating T cell density in blood was associated with longer overall survival. Sequencing, confined to only one tumor region, leaves heterogeneity possible.

TCRdb's copy holds only in-frame clones and misses some; the assay was immunoSEQ multiplex PCR. The table lists just over 1,500 clones, approximately 20% of them singletons. Germline assignment: CDR1 LNHDA and CDR2 SQIVND (reference sequence). The CDR3 is 12 residues long. V dropped 9 bases and J dropped 1 base, with 8 bases sitting between them. With respect to this clone: Its antigen is currently unknown.

Source: normal lung tissue next to the tumor, taken before any cancer treatment. The gene calls are TRBV19 and TRBJ2-3; D gene unclear. This TCR came from a female donor over 55 with stage I lung adenocarcinoma. CDR3 sequence (DNA): TGTGCCAGCAGTCGGGGCACAGATACGCAGTATTTT. Translated: CASSRGTDTQYF.